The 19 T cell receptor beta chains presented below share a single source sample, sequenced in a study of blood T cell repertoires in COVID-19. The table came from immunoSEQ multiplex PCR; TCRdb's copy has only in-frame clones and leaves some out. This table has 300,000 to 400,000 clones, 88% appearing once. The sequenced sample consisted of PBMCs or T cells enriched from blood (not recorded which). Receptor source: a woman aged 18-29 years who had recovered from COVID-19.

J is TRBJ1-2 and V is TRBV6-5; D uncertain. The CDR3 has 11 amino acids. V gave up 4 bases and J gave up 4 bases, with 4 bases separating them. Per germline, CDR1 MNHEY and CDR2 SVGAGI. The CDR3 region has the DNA TGTGCCAGCAGTTCGTCCTATGGCTACACCTTC. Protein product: CASSSSYGYTF.

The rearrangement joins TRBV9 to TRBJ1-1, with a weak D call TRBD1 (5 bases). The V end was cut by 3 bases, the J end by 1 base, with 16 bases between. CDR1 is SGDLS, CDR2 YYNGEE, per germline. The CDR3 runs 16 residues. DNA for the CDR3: TGTGCCAGCAGCGAGGGTCGGGGGGTGCGGAACACTGAAGCTTTCTTT. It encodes CASSEGRGVRNTEAFF.

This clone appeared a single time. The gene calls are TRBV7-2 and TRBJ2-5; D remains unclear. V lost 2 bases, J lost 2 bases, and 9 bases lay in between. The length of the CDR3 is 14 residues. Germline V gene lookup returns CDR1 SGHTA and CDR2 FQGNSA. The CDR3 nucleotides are TGTGCCAGCAGCTTATTACTTCCTCAAGAGACCCAGTACTTC. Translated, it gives CASSLLLPQETQYF. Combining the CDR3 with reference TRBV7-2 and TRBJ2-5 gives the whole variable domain GAGVSQSPSNKVTEKGKDVELRCDPISGHTALYWYRQSLGQGLEFLIYFQGNSAPDKSGLPSDRFSAERTGGSVSTLTIQRTQQEDSAVYLCASSLLLPQETQYFGPGTRLLVL.

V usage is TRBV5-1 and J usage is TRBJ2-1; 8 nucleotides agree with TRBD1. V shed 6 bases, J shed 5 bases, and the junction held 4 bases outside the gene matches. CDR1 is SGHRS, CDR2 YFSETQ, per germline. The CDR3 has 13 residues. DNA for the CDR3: TGCGCCAGCACCGGGACAGGAGACAATGAGCAGTTCTTC. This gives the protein CASTGTGDNEQFF.

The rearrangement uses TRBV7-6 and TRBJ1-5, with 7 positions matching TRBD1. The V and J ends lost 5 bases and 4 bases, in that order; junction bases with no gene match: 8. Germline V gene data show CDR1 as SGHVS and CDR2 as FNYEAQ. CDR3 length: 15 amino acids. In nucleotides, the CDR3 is TGTGCCAGCAGCCTAACACCAGGGGGGAATCAGCCCCAGCATTTT. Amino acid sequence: CASSLTPGGNQPQHF.

The CDR3 DNA is TGTGCCAGCAGCTTAGGAGGGGGAAAACTGTTTTTT. Protein: CASSLGGGKLFF. The V gene is TRBV7-2, the J gene TRBJ1-4; a possible D gene is TRBD1 (6 bases). Looked up from germline, CDR1 is SGHTA and CDR2 is FQGNSA. V lost 1 base, J lost 10 bases, and 7 bases lay in between. CDR3 length: 12 residues.

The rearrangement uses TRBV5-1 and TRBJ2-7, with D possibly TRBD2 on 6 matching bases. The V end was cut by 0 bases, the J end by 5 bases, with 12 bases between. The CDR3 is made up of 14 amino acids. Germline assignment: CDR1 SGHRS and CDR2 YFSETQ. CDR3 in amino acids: CASSLDRGGNEQYF. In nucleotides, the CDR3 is TGCGCCAGCAGCTTGGACCGGGGCGGGAACGAGCAGTACTTC.

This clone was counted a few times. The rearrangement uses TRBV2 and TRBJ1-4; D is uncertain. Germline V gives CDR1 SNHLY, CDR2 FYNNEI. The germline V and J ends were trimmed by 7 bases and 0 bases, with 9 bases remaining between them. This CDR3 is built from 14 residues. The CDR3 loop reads CASTGIATNEKLFF. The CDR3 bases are TGTGCCAGCACCGGGATCGCAACTAATGAAAAACTGTTTTTT.

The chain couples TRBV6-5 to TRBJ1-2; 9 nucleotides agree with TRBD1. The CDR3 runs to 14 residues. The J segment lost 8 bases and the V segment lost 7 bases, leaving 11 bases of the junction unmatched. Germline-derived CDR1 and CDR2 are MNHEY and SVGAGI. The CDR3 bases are TGTGCCAGCACTCGAGGGGGACAGGGAGGCGGCTACACCTTC. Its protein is CASTRGGQGGGYTF.

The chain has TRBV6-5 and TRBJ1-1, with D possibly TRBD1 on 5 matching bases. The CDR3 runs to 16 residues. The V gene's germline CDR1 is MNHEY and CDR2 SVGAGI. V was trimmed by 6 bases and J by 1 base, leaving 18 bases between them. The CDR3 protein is CASSYGGGVTNTEAFF. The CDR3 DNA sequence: TGTGCCAGCAGCTACGGTGGGGGGGTAACGAACACTGAAGCTTTCTTT.

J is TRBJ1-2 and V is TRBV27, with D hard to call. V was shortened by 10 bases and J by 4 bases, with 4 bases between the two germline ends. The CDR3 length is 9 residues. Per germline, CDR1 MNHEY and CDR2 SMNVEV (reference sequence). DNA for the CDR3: TGTGCCACCCTCTATGGCTACACCTTC. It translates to CATLYGYTF.

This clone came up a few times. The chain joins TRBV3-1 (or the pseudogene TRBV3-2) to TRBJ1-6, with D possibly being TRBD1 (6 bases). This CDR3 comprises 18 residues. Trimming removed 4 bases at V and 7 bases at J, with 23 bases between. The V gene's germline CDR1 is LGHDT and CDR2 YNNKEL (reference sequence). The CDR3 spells CASSPTRVPQGKNSPLHF. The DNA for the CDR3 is TGTGCCAGCAGCCCCACAAGGGTACCACAGGGAAAAAATTCACCCCTCCACTTT.

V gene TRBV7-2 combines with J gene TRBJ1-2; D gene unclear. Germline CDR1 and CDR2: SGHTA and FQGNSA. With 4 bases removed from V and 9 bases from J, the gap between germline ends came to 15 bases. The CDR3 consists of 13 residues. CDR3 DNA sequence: TGTGCCAGCAGCTCCCCGGCGGGTTCTCGCTACACCTTC. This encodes CASSSPAGSRYTF.

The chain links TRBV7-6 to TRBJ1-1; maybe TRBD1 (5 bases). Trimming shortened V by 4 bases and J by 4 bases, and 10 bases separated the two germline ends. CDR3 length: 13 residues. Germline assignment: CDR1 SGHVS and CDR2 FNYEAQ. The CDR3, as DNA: TGTGCCAGCAGCTACCGCGGGGGCACTGAAGCTTTCTTT. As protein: CASSYRGGTEAFF.

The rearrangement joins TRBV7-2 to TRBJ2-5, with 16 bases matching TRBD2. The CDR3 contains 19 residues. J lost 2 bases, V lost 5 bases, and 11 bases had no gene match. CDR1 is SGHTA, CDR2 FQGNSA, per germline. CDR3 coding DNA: TGTGCCAGCAGCCGTCCCGGGACTAGCGGGGGGGCTCTTCAAGAGACCCAGTACTTC. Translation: CASSRPGTSGGALQETQYF.

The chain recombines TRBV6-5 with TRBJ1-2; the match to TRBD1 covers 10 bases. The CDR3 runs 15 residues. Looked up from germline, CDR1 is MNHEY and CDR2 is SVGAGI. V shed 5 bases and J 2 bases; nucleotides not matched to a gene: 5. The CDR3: CASSPQGQGNYGYTF. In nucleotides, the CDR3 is TGTGCCAGCAGTCCACAGGGACAGGGGAACTATGGCTACACCTTC.

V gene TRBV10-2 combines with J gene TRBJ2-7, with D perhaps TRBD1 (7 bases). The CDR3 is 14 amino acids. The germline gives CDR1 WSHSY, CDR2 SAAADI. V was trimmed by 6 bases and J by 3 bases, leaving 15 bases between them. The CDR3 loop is CASRPGGSRYEQYF. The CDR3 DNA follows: TGCGCCAGCAGGCCAGGGGGGTCTCGCTACGAGCAGTACTTC.

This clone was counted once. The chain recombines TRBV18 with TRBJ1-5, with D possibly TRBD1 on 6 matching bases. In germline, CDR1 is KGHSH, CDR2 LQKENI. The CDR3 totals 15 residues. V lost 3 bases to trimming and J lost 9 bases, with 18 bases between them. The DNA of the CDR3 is TGTGCCAGCTCACCGAACGGGACAATAGGGCGGCCCCAGCATTTT. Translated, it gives CASSPNGTIGRPQHF.

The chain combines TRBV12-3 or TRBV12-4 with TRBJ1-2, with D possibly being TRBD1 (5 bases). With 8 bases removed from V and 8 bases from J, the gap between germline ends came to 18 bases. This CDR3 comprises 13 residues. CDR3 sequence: CASATVTAQGYTF. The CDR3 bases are TGTGCCAGCGCGACAGTGACAGCTCAAGGCTACACCTTC.